A selection of T cell receptor beta chains follows, all from one sample in a study of blood T cell repertoires in COVID-19. This table comes from immunoSEQ multiplex PCR, and its TCRdb copy is limited to in-frame clones, with some not included. The sample holds approximately 220,000 clones, around 84% seen once. The sequenced sample consisted of peripheral blood. The receptors were sampled from an older woman who had recovered from COVID-19. Each CDR3 is given with its conserved first and last residue. A D gene is named only where the DNA matches it firmly. Clone size is shown for a subset of rows, as once, few, many or a class of expanded clone.

CDR3 protein: CASSPTGFSGNTIYF
CDR3 DNA: TGTGCCAGCAGTCCAACAGGGTTCTCTGGAAACACCATATATTTT
clone size: .
V gene: TRBV28
D gene: .
J gene: TRBJ1-3

CDR3 protein: CASSNNYEQYF
CDR3 DNA: TGTGCCAGCAGTAACAACTACGAGCAGTACTTC
clone size: .
V gene: TRBV6-2/TRBV6-3
D gene: .
J gene: TRBJ2-7

CDR3 protein: CASTGQGFEKLFF
CDR3 DNA: TGTGCCAGCACCGGACAGGGCTTCGAAAAACTGTTTTTT
clone size: .
V gene: TRBV6-5
D gene: TRBD1
J gene: TRBJ1-4

CDR3 protein: CATSGGRQPQHF
CDR3 DNA: TGTGCCACCAGCGGGGGGAGGCAGCCCCAGCATTTT
clone size: .
V gene: TRBV15
D gene: .
J gene: TRBJ1-5

CDR3 protein: CASSFDRPTVSIGYTF
CDR3 DNA: TGTGCCAGCAGCTTCGACCGGCCCACAGTTTCGATCGGCTACACCTTC
clone size: .
V gene: TRBV3-1/TRBV3-2
D gene: .
J gene: TRBJ1-2

CDR3 protein: CASRVQGQSYEQYF
CDR3 DNA: TGTGCCAGCAGGGTCCAAGGACAGTCCTACGAGCAGTACTTC
clone size: .
V gene: TRBV5-4
D gene: .
J gene: TRBJ2-7

CDR3 protein: CASSIGIAGEQETQYF
CDR3 DNA: TGTGCCAGTAGTATAGGCATTGCGGGGGAGCAAGAGACCCAGTACTTC
clone size: .
V gene: TRBV19
D gene: TRBD2
J gene: TRBJ2-5

CDR3 protein: CASSLRVYSNQPQHF
CDR3 DNA: TGTGCCAGTAGTCTAAGAGTTTATAGCAATCAGCCCCAGCATTTT
clone size: once
V gene: TRBV19
D gene: .
J gene: TRBJ1-5

CDR3 protein: CASRGDLESEQYF
CDR3 DNA: TGTGCCAGCAGGGGGGACTTGGAGAGCGAGCAGTACTTC
clone size: .
V gene: TRBV2
D gene: .
J gene: TRBJ2-7

CDR3 protein: CASSLGLADEQFF
CDR3 DNA: TGTGCCAGCAGTTTGGGTCTAGCAGATGAGCAGTTCTTC
clone size: .
V gene: TRBV12-3/TRBV12-4
D gene: .
J gene: TRBJ2-1

CDR3 protein: CASRGSDNEQFF
CDR3 DNA: TGTGCCAGCCGGGGGAGCGACAATGAGCAGTTCTTC
clone size: .
V gene: TRBV12-3/TRBV12-4
D gene: .
J gene: TRBJ2-1

CDR3 protein: CASSLGVQTASTDTQYF
CDR3 DNA: TGTGCCAGCAGCTTGGGTGTCCAGACAGCTAGCACAGATACGCAGTATTTT
clone size: .
V gene: TRBV5-8
D gene: .
J gene: TRBJ2-3

CDR3 protein: CASSQGDGGGWEQFF
CDR3 DNA: TGTGCCAGCAGCCAAGGTGACGGGGGGGGTTGGGAGCAGTTCTTC
clone size: .
V gene: TRBV3-1/TRBV3-2
D gene: TRBD2
J gene: TRBJ2-1

CDR3 protein: CASSARLGQSNGYTF
CDR3 DNA: TGTGCCAGCAGCGCAAGATTGGGACAGAGTAATGGCTACACCTTC
clone size: .
V gene: TRBV7-8
D gene: TRBD1
J gene: TRBJ1-2

CDR3 protein: CSVSGGTGAYEQYF
CDR3 DNA: TGCAGCGTCAGCGGCGGGACAGGGGCCTACGAGCAGTACTTC
clone size: .
V gene: TRBV29-1
D gene: TRBD1
J gene: TRBJ2-7